These T cell receptor beta chains were read from a single sample in a study of T cells in localized non-small cell lung cancer. Profiling relied on immunoSEQ multiplex PCR, and the TCRdb table lists in-frame clones only, not all of them. This sample has about 40,000 clones, with around nine tenths found just once. The starting material was peripheral blood, obtained before any cancer treatment. Receptor source: a woman aged 40-70 years with stage I lung adenocarcinoma. Each CDR3 is given with its conserved first and last residue. The D gene is left open where the match is weak. Part of the rows lack a size; the others show once, few, many or a class for expanded clones.

.,TRBJ2-5,.,TRBV7-9,TGTGCCAGCAGCTTAGCTGGGGTCTCGGAGACCCAGTACTTC,CASSLAGVSETQYF
TRBD2,TRBJ2-7,.,TRBV6-5,TGTGCCAGCAGTTACTCATGGCGGGAGGTCTCGTACGAGCAGTACTTC,CASSYSWREVSYEQYF
.,TRBJ1-3,.,TRBV7-9,TGTGCCAGCAGCATCCGCAGGGGCCCCTCTGGAAACACCATATATTTT,CASSIRRGPSGNTIYF
TRBD2,TRBJ2-3,.,TRBV7-9,TGTGCCAGCAGCCCCGTAGGGACTAGATCAGATACGCAGTATTTT,CASSPVGTRSDTQYF
TRBD1,TRBJ2-7,.,TRBV6-5,TGTGCCAGCATCCGGGACAGGGGACACTACGAGCAGTACTTC,CASIRDRGHYEQYF
.,TRBJ2-6,.,TRBV5-4,TGTGCCAGCAGCTGGGGGCTAGCGGACTCCTTCTCTGGGGCCAACGTCCTGACTTTC,CASSWGLADSFSGANVLTF
TRBD1,TRBJ1-5,once,TRBV5-8,TGTGCCAGCAGCTCGGGTGGGGACAGCCACAATAGCAATCAGCCCCAGCATTTT,CASSSGGDSHNSNQPQHF
.,TRBJ2-5,.,TRBV5-1,TGCGCCAGCAGCGCGTCGGGCCAAGAGACCCAGTACTTC,CASSASGQETQYF
TRBD1,TRBJ1-3,once,TRBV7-8,TGTGCCAGCAGCCCGGGACAGGGAAACACCATATATTTT,CASSPGQGNTIYF
.,TRBJ2-1,.,TRBV29-1,TGCAGCGTTGCTGCCTCTCCAGCGGAATTCTACAATGAGCAGTTCTTC,CSVAASPAEFYNEQFF
TRBD1,TRBJ2-1,once,TRBV4-1,TGCGCCAGCAGCCAGATCGACAGGGGAACAGACAATGAGCAGTTCTTC,CASSQIDRGTDNEQFF
TRBD2,TRBJ2-1,once,TRBV11-2,TGTGCCAGCAGCTTAGTAGCGGGGGGTTTGGGTGAGCAGTTCTTC,CASSLVAGGLGEQFF
TRBD2,TRBJ2-5,once,TRBV11-2,TGTGCCAGCAGCTTAGGTCCAGGGAGGGGAGAGACCCAGTACTTC,CASSLGPGRGETQYF
.,TRBJ1-1,.,TRBV6-1,TGTGCCAGCAGTGAATACTTGGGAGGGTCTGAAGCTTTCTTT,CASSEYLGGSEAFF
.,TRBJ1-4,.,TRBV6-5,TGTGCCAGCAGTTACTCGAGGGACTATGAAAAACTGTTTTTT,CASSYSRDYEKLFF
.,TRBJ2-3,.,TRBV19,TGTGCCAGTAGTATAGATGGAGTGCGAGGAACGGGCTCTAGCACAGATACGCAGTATTTT,CASSIDGVRGTGSSTDTQYF
TRBD1,TRBJ2-7,few,TRBV6-6,TGTGCCAGCAGTTACGCCCCCGGGACAGAATACTACGAGCAGTACTTC,CASSYAPGTEYYEQYF
.,TRBJ1-1,.,TRBV5-1,TGCGCCAGCAGATCTAGGGGGACTAACACTGAAGCTTTCTTT,CASRSRGTNTEAFF
.,TRBJ2-3,once,TRBV30,TGTGCCTGGGTCATAAGAGGGGGAGATACGCAGTATTTT,CAWVIRGGDTQYF
TRBD1,TRBJ1-4,few,TRBV9,TGTGCCAGCAGCGTGGGACAGGGGGAGACCCCAACTAATGAAAAACTGTTTTTT,CASSVGQGETPTNEKLFF
.,TRBJ2-3,.,TRBV7-2,TGTGCCAGCAGCCCCATGGGCAATACGCAGTATTTT,CASSPMGNTQYF
TRBD1,TRBJ2-1,.,TRBV29-1,TGCAGCGTTAGCCGGGACAGTGAGGTCAGTGAGCAGTTCTTC,CSVSRDSEVSEQFF
.,TRBJ2-6,few,TRBV19,TGTGCCAGTAGTATAGCTGGGGCCAACGTCCTGACTTTC,CASSIAGANVLTF
.,TRBJ1-5,once,TRBV18,TGTGCCAGCTCACCGCGACAGGATCAGCCCCAGCATTTT,CASSPRQDQPQHF
.,TRBJ2-5,.,TRBV10-3,TGTGCCATCAGTGAGTCTCAGATCCAGTACTTC,CAISESQIQYF
TRBD1,TRBJ1-5,.,TRBV7-6,TGTGCCAGCAGCTTAGTAATGAACGCACAGGGGAGCATGCGGAGCAATCAGCCCCAGCATTTT,CASSLVMNAQGSMRSNQPQHF
.,TRBJ2-3,.,TRBV4-1,TGCGCCAGCAGCCAAGAGGTAACGGGGGTGTCGCAGTATTTT,CASSQEVTGVSQYF
.,TRBJ2-7,.,TRBV27,TGTGCCAGCAGTTACAGGGAAAGCTCCTACGAGCAGTACTTC,CASSYRESSYEQYF
.,TRBJ2-5,.,TRBV29-1,TGCAGCGTGAATCAGGGGTACCAAGAGACCCAGTACTTC,CSVNQGYQETQYF
.,TRBJ2-3,few,TRBV7-3,TGTGCCAGCTCCCGGCAGGGTAGCACAGATACGCAGTATTTT,CASSRQGSTDTQYF
.,TRBJ2-7,.,TRBV21-1,TGTGCCAGCAGCATTCCTGTAGGGGACAGTACCTACGAGCAGTACTTC,CASSIPVGDSTYEQYF
.,TRBJ2-5,.,TRBV30,TGTGCCTGGAGTGTAAGCGGAAGAGAGACCCAGTACTTC,CAWSVSGRETQYF
.,TRBJ1-1,.,TRBV6-6,TGTGCCAGCAGACCGACACTACAGTCTGAAGCTTTCTTT,CASRPTLQSEAFF
TRBD2,TRBJ2-7,.,TRBV9,TGTGCCAGCAGCGTTGGGAGGGATCAGTCCTACGAGCAGTACTTC,CASSVGRDQSYEQYF
TRBD1,TRBJ2-7,.,TRBV11-3,TGTGCCAGCAGCTCGGACAGGGCGAACTACTCCTACGAGCAGTACTTC,CASSSDRANYSYEQYF
.,TRBJ2-5,.,TRBV10-3,TGTGCCATCGGGGAATCCGGCCACCAAGAGACCCAGTACTTC,CAIGESGHQETQYF
.,TRBJ2-5,.,TRBV5-1,TGCGCCAGCAGCTTTGGTTCCCAAGAGACCCAGTACTTC,CASSFGSQETQYF
.,TRBJ1-5,.,TRBV19,TGTGCCAGTCGCCGGGGACGATATGGCAATCAGCCCCAGCATTTT,CASRRGRYGNQPQHF
.,TRBJ2-3,.,TRBV4-1,TGCGCCAGCAGGCAAAACCCGAGCGGGAGCACAGATACGCAGTATTTT,CASRQNPSGSTDTQYF
.,TRBJ2-5,.,TRBV5-1,TGCGCCAGCGCGGGAGAGACCCAGTACTTC,CASAGETQYF
TRBD2,TRBJ2-7,.,TRBV30,TGTGCCTGGGGGACTAGCGGAGAGCAGTACTTC,CAWGTSGEQYF
.,TRBJ2-7,.,TRBV29-1,TGCAGCGTTGAGGACAACACTGGACAGAGCGAGCAGTACTTC,CSVEDNTGQSEQYF
.,TRBJ1-5,.,TRBV5-1,TGCGCCAGCAGCTTAAACGGGAGAGACAATCAGCCCCAGCATTTT,CASSLNGRDNQPQHF
.,TRBJ2-1,.,TRBV7-2,TGTGCCAGCAGCTTAGCGGAAATGAATGAGCAGTTCTTC,CASSLAEMNEQFF
TRBD2,TRBJ2-3,once,TRBV7-9,TGTGCCAGCAGCTTAGCTAGCGGGAGTGTGGCGCAGTATTTT,CASSLASGSVAQYF
.,TRBJ1-5,.,TRBV27,TGTGCCAGCAGTTCTTTGTACGGCGGGGGAACTAGCAATCAGCCCCAGCATTTT,CASSSLYGGGTSNQPQHF
.,TRBJ2-7,.,TRBV7-9,TGTGCCAGCAGCAACAACTACGAGCAGTACTTC,CASSNNYEQYF
TRBD2,TRBJ2-3,.,TRBV7-3,TGTGCCAGCAGCCCCGCGGGGGCAGATACGCAGTATTTT,CASSPAGADTQYF
.,TRBJ2-5,.,TRBV21-1,TGTGCCAGCACCTGGGAAGCAGGGCAAGAGACCCAGTACTTC,CASTWEAGQETQYF
TRBD1,TRBJ2-3,.,TRBV7-8,TGTGCCAGCAGCTTAGCGAGGGGGCCGGGAGATACGCAGTATTTT,CASSLARGPGDTQYF
TRBD1,TRBJ1-2,.,TRBV27,TGTGCCAGCAGCCTTTCGACAGGGGAAAATGGCTACACCTTC,CASSLSTGENGYTF
.,TRBJ2-7,.,TRBV9,TGTGCCAGCAGCGTAGGGGGACCTAGCGCCGCCCCCGACGAGCAGTACTTC,CASSVGGPSAAPDEQYF
TRBD1,TRBJ1-1,.,TRBV5-1,TGCGCCAGCAGCTCAATCGGACAGGACGCTGAAGCTTTCTTT,CASSSIGQDAEAFF
.,TRBJ1-4,few,TRBV4-2,TGTGCCAGCAGCCCGGGACCCTTAGATGAAAAACTGTTTTTT,CASSPGPLDEKLFF
.,TRBJ2-3,.,TRBV11-3,TGTGCCAGCAGCTTAGATTACGGGGAATCATCCACAGATACGCAGTATTTT,CASSLDYGESSTDTQYF
.,TRBJ2-7,.,TRBV7-2,TGTGCCAGCAGCAAACGGGGGGCGGGACGGACCTACGAGCAGTACTTC,CASSKRGAGRTYEQYF
TRBD2,TRBJ2-7,.,TRBV27,TGTGCCAGCAGTCCAAGCCCCGGGACTAGTTCCTCGGACGGCGGGTTCTACGAGCAGTACTTC,CASSPSPGTSSSDGGFYEQYF
TRBD2,TRBJ2-1,.,TRBV7-9,TGTGCCAGCAGGAGGGCGGGAGGGTTCAATGAGCAGTTCTTC,CASRRAGGFNEQFF
.,TRBJ1-3,.,TRBV5-1,TGCGCCAGCAGCCCTATCTCTGGAAACACCATATATTTT,CASSPISGNTIYF
TRBD2,TRBJ2-1,.,TRBV11-2,TGTGCCAGCAGCTTAGAGGCTAGCGGGAGGGCCGGGCAGTTCTTC,CASSLEASGRAGQFF